This TCR beta chain derives from a study of regulatory T cells in long-lasting Graves disease. For the study at large: Graves' patients diagnosed newly had used antithyroid drugs under 3 months.

J gave up 8 bases and V 4 bases, and 7 bases lay outside the gene matches. Germline V lookup: CDR1 MNHEY, CDR2 SVGEGT. CDR3 length: 16 amino acids. The time point was: newly diagnosed GD, antithyroid drugs for less than 3 months. PBMC-derived RNA was used for the TCR library. CDR3 regions were amplified by Arm-PCR using iRepertoire HTBI primers to build TCR beta libraries. TCRdb redid the calling of the multiplex PCR reads with MiXCR, one entry per CDR3 protein. The sample carries 400,000 to 450,000 distinct CDR3 sequences, 16% recorded once. In addition, the sample was reused for a study of T cells in Graves' hyperthyroidism and ophthalmopathy.

The sequencing used peripheral blood mononuclear cells (PBMCs), collected at new diagnosis, from a patient treated with antithyroid drugs. This TCR was recovered from a woman aged 25 to 39 with Graves disease. This rearrangement joins TRBV6-2 or TRBV6-3 to TRBJ2-1; 14 bases are a match to TRBD2. The CDR3 coding sequence is TGTGCCAGCAGTTCCCGAGGGACTAGCGGGAGCGATGAGCAGTTCTTC. It specifies CASSSRGTSGSDEQFF.